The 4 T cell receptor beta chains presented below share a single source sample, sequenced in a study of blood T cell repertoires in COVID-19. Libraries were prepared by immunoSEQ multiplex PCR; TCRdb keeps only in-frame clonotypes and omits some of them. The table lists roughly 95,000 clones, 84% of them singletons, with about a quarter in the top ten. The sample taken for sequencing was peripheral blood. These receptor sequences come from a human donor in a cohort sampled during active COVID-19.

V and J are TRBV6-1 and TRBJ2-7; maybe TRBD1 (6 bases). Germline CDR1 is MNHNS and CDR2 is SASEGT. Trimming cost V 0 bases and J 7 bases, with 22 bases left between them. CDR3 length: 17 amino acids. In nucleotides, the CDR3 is TGTGCCAGCAGTGAAGCCCAATCGCAGGGGCCCTGGGGGGAGCAGTACTTC. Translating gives CASSEAQSQGPWGEQYF.

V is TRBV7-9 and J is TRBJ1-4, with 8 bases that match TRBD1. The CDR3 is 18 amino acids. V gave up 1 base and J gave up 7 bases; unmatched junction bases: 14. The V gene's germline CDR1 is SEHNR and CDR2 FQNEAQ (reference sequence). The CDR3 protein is CASSLVEGQALGVEKLFF. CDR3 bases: TGTGCCAGCAGCTTAGTCGAGGGACAGGCCCTAGGGGTTGAAAAACTGTTTTTT. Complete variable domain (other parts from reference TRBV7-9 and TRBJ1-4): DTGVSQNPRHKITKRGQNVTFRCDPISEHNRLYWYRQTLGQGPEFLTYFQNEAQLEKSRLLSDRFSAERPKGSFSTLEIQRTEQGDSAMYLCASSLVEGQALGVEKLFFGSGTQLSVL.

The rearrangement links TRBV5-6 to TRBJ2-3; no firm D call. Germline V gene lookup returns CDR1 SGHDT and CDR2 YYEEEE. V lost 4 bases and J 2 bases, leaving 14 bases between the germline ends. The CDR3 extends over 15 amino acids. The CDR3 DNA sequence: TGTGCCAGCAGCGGGCCCCGCGCCTTCACAGATACGCAGTATTTT. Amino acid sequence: CASSGPRAFTDTQYF.

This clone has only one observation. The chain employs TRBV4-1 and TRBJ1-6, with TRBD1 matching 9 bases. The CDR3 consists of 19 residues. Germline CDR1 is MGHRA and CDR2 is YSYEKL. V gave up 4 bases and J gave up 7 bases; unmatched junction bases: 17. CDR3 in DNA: TGCGCCAGCAGCCTCGGGACAGGGTCCTCCCTCTATCGGAATTCACCCCTCCACTTT. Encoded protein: CASSLGTGSSLYRNSPLHF.